This entry is about one T cell receptor beta chain. The data belong to a study of control samples from healthy donors and cancer patients. The ends were cut back, 3 bases at V and 10 bases at J, with 13 bases in the middle. The CDR3 consists of 12 residues. From germline, CDR1 is SGHKS and CDR2 YYEKEE (reference sequence). Using immunoSEQ multiplex PCR, the repertoire was profiled, and TCRdb retains in-frame clones only, with some absent. Of fewer than 85,000 clones in the sample, about 94% are singletons; the top ten hold around 2.8%. The J gene is TRBJ1-1, the V gene TRBV5-5; D remains unclear. This TCR was sampled from a woman in her twenties or thirties in good health. Material for sequencing was blood. The CDR3 DNA sequence: TGTGCCAGCAGCTCCCTTTCCGATGTAGCTTTCTTT. This codes for CASSSLSDVAFF.